The sample holds a few counts of the clone carrying this T cell receptor beta chain. Antigen specificity is unknown. This specimen belongs to a study of response to subunit inactivated influenza vaccine. The CDR3 extends over 17 amino acids. CDR1 and CDR2 (germline): SGHDT, YYEEEE. Trimming stripped 0 bases from V and 5 bases from J, with 20 bases between. One entry per CDR3 protein results from TCRdb running MiXCR on the RT-PCR reads. The table lists about 700,000 distinct CDR3 sequences, over 11% of them singletons. General observations from the study: Each seasonal influenza vaccination recruits few new T cells, the authors suggested.

The material was PBMCs from blood, obtained 14 days before vaccination. This chain uses TRBV5-6 with TRBJ1-1; the D is unclear. The sequence was collected from a man aged 50-59 years who received an inactivated influenza vaccine. CDR3 amino acids: CASSLERLAGRRTEAFF. The CDR3 coding sequence is TGTGCCAGCAGCTTGGAGAGACTAGCGGGGAGAAGGACTGAAGCTTTCTTT.